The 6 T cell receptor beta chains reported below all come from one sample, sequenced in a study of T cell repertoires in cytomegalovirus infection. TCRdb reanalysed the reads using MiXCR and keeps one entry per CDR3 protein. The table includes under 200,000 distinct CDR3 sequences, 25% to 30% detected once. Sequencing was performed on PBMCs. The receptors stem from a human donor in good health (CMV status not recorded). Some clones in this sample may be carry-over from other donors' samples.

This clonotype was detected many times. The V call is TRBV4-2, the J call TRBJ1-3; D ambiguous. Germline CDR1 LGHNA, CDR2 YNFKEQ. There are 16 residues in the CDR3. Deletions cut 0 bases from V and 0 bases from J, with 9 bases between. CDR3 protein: CASSQEVQASGNTIYF. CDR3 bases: TGTGCCAGCAGCCAAGAAGTTCAGGCCTCTGGAAACACCATATATTTT.

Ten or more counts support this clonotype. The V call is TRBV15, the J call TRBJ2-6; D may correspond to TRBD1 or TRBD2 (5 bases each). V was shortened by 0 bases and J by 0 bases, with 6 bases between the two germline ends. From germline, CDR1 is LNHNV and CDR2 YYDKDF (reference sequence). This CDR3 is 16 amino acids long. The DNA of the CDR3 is TGTGCCACCAGCAGAGATGGGGGCTCTGGGGCCAACGTCCTGACTTTC. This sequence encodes CATSRDGGSGANVLTF.

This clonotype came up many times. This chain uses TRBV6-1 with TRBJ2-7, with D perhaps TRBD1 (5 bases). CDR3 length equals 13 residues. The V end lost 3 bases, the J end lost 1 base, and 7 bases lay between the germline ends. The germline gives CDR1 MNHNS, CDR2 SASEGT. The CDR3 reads CASSETASYEQYF. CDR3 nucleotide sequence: TGTGCCAGCAGTGAGACAGCTTCCTACGAGCAGTACTTC.

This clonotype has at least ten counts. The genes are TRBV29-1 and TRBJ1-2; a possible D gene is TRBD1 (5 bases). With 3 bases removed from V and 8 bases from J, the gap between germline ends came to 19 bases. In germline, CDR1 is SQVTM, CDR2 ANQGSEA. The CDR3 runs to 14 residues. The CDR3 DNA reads TGCAGCGTTGAGCAGGGCAGTCATAGAGGAGGCTACACCTTC. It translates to CSVEQGSHRGGYTF.

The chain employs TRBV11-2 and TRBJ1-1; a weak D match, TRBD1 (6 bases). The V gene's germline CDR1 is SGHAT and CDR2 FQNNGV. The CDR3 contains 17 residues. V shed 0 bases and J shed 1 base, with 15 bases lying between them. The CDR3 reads CASSLEGAGWRNTEAFF. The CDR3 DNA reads TGTGCCAGCAGCTTAGAGGGGGCGGGGTGGAGGAACACTGAAGCTTTCTTT.

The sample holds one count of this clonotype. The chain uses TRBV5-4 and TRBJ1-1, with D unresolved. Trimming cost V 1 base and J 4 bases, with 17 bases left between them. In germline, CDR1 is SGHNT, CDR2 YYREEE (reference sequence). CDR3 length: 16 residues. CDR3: CASSLRPSSWSTEAFF. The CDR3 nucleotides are TGTGCCAGCAGCTTGCGGCCCAGCAGTTGGAGCACTGAAGCTTTCTTT. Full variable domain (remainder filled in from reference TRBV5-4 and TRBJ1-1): ETGVTQSPTHLIKTRGQQVTLRCSSQSGHNTVSWYQQALGQGPQFIFQYYREEENGRGNFPPRFSGLQFPNYSSELNVNALELDDSALYLCASSLRPSSWSTEAFFGQGTRLTVV.